This record concerns one T cell receptor (beta chain) sequence. Its antigen remains unidentified. This sample was included in a study of T cell responses to AZD1222 COVID-19 vaccine. Study-wide findings and caveats: Among AZD1222 vaccinees, only six or seven were seropositive at baseline. The reported proportion of spike-specific TCRs targeting unmutated variant regions was nearly half. Clonal diversity may have been underestimated, and the donors were mostly white British, with more females than males.

Sequenced by immunoSEQ multiplex PCR; TCRdb stores in-frame clones only, minus some. The table includes about 140,000 clones, roughly nine tenths detected once. V shed 6 bases and J shed 8 bases, with 10 bases lying between them. The CDR3 has 11 amino acids. Germline-derived CDR1 and CDR2 are MDHEN and SYDVKM. The V call is TRBV28, the J call TRBJ1-1, with unresolved D. Sample: peripheral blood, taken 28 days after the second AZD1222 dose. The receptor comes from an adult who received the AZD1222 COVID-19 vaccine. The CDR3 coding sequence is TGTGCCAGCAGCGTCCGCAGGGAAGCTTTCTTT. This translates into CASSVRREAFF.